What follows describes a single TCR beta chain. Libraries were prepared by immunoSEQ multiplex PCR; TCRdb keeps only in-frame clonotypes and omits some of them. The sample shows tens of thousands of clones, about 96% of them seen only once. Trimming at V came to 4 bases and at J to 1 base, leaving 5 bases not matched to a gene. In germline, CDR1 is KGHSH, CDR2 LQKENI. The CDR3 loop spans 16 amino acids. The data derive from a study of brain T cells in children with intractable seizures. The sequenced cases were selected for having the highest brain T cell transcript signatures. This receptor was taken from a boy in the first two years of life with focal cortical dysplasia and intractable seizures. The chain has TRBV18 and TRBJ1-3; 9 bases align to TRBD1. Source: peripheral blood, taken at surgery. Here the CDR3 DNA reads TGTGCCAGCTCACGGGACAGGGACGAGTCTGGAAACACCATATATTTT. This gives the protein CASSRDRDESGNTIYF.